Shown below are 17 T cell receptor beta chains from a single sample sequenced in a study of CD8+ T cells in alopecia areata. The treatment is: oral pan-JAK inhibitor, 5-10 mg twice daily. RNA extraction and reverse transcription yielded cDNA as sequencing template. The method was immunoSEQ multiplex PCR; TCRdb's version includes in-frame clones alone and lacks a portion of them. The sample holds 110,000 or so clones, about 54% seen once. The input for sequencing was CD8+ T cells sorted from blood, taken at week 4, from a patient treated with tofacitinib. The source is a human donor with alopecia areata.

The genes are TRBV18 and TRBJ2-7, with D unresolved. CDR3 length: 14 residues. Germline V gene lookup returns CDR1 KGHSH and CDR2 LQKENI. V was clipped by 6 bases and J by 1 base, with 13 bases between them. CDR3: CASSAPPRSYEQYF. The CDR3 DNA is TGTGCCAGCTCGGCCCCACCGAGATCCTACGAGCAGTACTTC. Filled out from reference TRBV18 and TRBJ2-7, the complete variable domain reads NAGVMQNPRHLVRRRGQEARLRCSPMKGHSHVYWYRQLPEEGLKFMVYLQKENIIDESGMPKERFSAEFPKEGPSILRIQQVVRGDSAAYFCASSAPPRSYEQYFGPGTRLTVT.

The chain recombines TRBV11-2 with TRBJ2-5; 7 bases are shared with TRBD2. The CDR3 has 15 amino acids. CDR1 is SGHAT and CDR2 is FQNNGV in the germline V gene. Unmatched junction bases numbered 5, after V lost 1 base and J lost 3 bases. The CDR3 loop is CASSLGAGGKETQYF. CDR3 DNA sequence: TGTGCCAGCAGCTTAGGGGCCGGGGGGAAAGAGACCCAGTACTTC.

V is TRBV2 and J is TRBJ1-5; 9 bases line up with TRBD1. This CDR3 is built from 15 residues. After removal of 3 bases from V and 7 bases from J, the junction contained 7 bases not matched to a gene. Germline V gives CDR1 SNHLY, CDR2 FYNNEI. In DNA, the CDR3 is TGTGCCAGCAGTGAGGGACAGGGAAGGCCACAGCCCCAGCATTTT. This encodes CASSEGQGRPQPQHF. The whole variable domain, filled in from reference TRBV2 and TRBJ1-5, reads EPEVTQTPSHQVTQMGQEVILRCVPISNHLYFYWYRQILGQKVEFLVSFYNNEISEKSEIFDDQFSVERPDGSNFTLKIRSTKLEDSAMYFCASSEGQGRPQPQHFGDGTRLSIL.

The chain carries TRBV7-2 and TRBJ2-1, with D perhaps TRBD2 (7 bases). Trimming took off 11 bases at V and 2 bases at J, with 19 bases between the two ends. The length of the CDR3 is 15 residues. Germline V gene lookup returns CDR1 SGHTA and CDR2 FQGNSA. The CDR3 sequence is CADRREGGAYNEQFF. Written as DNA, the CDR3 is TGTGCCGACCGGCGGGAAGGGGGGGCCTACAATGAGCAGTTCTTC. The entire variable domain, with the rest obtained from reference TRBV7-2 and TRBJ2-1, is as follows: GAGVSQSPSNKVTEKGKDVELRCDPISGHTALYWYRQSLGQGLEFLIYFQGNSAPDKSGLPSDRFSAERTGGSVSTLTIQRTQQEDSAVYLCADRREGGAYNEQFFGPGTRLTVL.

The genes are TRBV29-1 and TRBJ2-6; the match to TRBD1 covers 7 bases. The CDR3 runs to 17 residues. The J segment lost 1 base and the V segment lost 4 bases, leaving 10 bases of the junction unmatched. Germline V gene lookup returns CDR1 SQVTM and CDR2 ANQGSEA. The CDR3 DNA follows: TGCAGCGTTGTAGACAGGGATTTCCAATCTGGGGCCAACGTCCTGACTTTC. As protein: CSVVDRDFQSGANVLTF. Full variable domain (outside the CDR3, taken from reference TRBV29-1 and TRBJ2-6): SAVISQKPSRDICQRGTSLTIQCQVDSQVTMMFWYRQQPGQSLTLIATANQGSEATYESGFVIDKFPISRPNLTFSTLTVSNMSPEDSSIYLCSVVDRDFQSGANVLTFGAGSRLTVL.

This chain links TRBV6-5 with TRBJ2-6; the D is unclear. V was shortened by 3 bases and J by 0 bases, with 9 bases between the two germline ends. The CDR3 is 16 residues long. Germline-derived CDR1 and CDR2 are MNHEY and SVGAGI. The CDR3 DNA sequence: TGTGCCAGCAGTTATTCTGCCCTCTCTGGGGCCAACGTCCTGACTTTC. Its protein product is CASSYSALSGANVLTF.

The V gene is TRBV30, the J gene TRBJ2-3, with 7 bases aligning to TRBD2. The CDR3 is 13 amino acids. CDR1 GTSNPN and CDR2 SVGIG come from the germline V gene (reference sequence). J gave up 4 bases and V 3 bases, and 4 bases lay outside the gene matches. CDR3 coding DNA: TGTGCCTGGAGGGCGCTAGCGGCAGATACGCAGTATTTT. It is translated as CAWRALAADTQYF.

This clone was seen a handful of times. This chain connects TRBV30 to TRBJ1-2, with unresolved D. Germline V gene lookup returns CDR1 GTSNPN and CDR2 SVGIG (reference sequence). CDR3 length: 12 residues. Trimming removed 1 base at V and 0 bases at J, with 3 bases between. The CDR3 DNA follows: TGTGCCTGGAGTGACCCTAACTATGGCTACACCTTC. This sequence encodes CAWSDPNYGYTF.

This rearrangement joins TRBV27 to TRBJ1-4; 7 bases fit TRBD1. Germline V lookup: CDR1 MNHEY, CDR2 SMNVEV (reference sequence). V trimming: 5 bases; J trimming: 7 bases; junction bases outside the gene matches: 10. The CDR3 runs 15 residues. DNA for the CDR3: TGTGCCAGCAGTGTCCTCAGGGGGGAGAGTGAAAAACTGTTTTTT. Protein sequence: CASSVLRGESEKLFF.

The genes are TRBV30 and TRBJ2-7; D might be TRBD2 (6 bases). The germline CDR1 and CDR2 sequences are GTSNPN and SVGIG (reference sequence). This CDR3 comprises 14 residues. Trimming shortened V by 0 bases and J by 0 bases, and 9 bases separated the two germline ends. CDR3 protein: CAWSVMEGSYEQYF. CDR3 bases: TGTGCCTGGAGTGTCATGGAGGGCTCCTACGAGCAGTACTTC.

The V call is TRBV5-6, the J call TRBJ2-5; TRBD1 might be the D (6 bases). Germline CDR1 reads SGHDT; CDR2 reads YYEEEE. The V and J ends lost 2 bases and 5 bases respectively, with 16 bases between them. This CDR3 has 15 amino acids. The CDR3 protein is CASSLVRGAWETQYF. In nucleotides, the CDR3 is TGTGCCAGCAGCTTAGTCAGGGGAGCCTGGGAGACCCAGTACTTC.

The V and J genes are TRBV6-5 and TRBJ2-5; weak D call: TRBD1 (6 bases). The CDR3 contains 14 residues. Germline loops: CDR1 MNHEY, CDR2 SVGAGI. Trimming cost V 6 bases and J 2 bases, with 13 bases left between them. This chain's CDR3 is CASRPGTPQETQYF. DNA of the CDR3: TGTGCCAGCAGACCAGGGACACCTCAAGAGACCCAGTACTTC.

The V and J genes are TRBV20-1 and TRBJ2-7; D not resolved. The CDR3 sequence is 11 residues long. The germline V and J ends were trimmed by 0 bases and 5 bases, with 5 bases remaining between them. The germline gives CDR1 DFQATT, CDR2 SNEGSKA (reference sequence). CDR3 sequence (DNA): TGCAGTGCTAGAGAAGACGACGAGCAGTACTTC. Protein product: CSAREDDEQYF.

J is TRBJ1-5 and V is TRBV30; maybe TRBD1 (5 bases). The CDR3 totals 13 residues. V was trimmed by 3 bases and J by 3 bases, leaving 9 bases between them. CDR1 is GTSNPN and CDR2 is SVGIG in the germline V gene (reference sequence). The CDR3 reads CAWSQGTNQPQHF. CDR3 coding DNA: TGTGCCTGGAGCCAGGGTACCAATCAGCCCCAGCATTTT.

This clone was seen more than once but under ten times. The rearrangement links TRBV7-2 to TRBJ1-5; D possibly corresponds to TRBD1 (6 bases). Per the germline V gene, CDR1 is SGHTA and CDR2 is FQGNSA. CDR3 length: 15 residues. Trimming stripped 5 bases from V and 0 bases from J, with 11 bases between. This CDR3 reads CASSIWTDSNQPQHF. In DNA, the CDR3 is TGTGCCAGCAGCATATGGACAGATAGCAATCAGCCCCAGCATTTT.

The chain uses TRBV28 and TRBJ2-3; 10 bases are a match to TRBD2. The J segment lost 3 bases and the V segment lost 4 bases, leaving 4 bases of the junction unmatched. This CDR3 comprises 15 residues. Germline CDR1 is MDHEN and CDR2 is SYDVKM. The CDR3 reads CASSSRLAGTDTQYF. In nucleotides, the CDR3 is TGTGCCAGCAGTTCACGACTAGCGGGTACAGATACGCAGTATTTT.

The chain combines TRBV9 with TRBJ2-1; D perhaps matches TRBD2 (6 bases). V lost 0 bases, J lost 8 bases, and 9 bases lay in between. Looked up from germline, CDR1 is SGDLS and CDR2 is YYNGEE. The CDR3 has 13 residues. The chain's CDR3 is CASSVEEGYEQFF. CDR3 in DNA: TGTGCCAGCAGCGTAGAGGAGGGCTATGAGCAGTTCTTC.